The clone carrying this T cell receptor (beta chain) was detected many times. Its cognate antigen is unknown. This specimen belongs to a study of T cells in Graves' hyperthyroidism and ophthalmopathy. Study-level information: It was at initial diagnosis, before any treatment, that peripheral blood was collected. Whole-study results and caveats: Appearing also in blood were most of the thyroid clonotypes expanded above 0.001.

Amplified regions were TCR beta CDR3 sequences from RNA transcripts. First-round RT-PCR with HTBI primers amplified the TCR CDR3 region. Using its own MiXCR run on the multiplex PCR reads, TCRdb lists one record per CDR3 protein. The sample yields under 350,000 distinct CDR3 sequences, roughly 13% seen once. Among ophthalmopathy patients, the Clinical Activity Score reached at least 3, the NOSPECS grade reached at least 4, and duration remained under 3 months. Out of approximately 10 ml of fresh peripheral blood came the PBMCs. There are 19 residues in the CDR3. Germline trimming cut 9 bases from V and 4 bases from J; bases unmatched to any gene: 22. CDR1 is SEHNR and CDR2 is FQNEAQ in the germline V gene (reference sequence).

The clonotype comes from a woman aged 40 to 50 with Graves' ophthalmopathy. Sequencing was carried out using blood. This rearrangement joins TRBV7-9 to TRBJ2-1; 9 bases align to TRBD2. The DNA for the CDR3 is TGTGCCAGTCAGACAGGGAGGAAGGTAGCGGGGGTCCCATACAATGAGCAGTTCTTC. It codes for CASQTGRKVAGVPYNEQFF.